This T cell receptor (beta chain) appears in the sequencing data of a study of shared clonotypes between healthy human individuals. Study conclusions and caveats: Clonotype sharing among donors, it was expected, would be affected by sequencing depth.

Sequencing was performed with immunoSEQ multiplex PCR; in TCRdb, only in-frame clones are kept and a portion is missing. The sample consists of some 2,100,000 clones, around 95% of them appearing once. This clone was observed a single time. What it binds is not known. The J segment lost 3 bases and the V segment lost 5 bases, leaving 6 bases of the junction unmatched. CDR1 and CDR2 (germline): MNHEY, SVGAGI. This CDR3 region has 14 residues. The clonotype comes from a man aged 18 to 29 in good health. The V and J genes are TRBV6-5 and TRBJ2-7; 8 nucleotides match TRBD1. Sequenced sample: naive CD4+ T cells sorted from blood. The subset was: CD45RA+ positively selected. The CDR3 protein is CASSAPGQVYEQYF. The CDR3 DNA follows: TGTGCCAGCAGTGCTCCGGGACAGGTCTACGAGCAGTACTTC.